Reported below is one TCR beta chain. Profiled with immunoSEQ multiplex PCR; TCRdb holds only in-frame clones, not every one. The profile shows 65,000 to 85,000 clones, about 92% of them singletons. The CDR3 sequence is 15 residues long. Germline CDR1 is SGHTA and CDR2 is FQGTGA. V shed 2 bases and J 4 bases; nucleotides not matched to a gene: 3. The data belong to a study of T cell changes during pregnancy in multiple sclerosis. The clonotype originates from a female donor with multiple sclerosis, enrolled in a pregnancy study. The chain links TRBV7-3 to TRBJ1-2; TRBD1 agrees at 11 bases. The source was CD4+ T cells from peripheral blood mononuclear cells, collected before pregnancy. CDR3 in DNA: TGTGCCAGCAGCTTATCCGGGACAGGGGGCTATGGCTACACCTTC. This sequence encodes CASSLSGTGGYGYTF.